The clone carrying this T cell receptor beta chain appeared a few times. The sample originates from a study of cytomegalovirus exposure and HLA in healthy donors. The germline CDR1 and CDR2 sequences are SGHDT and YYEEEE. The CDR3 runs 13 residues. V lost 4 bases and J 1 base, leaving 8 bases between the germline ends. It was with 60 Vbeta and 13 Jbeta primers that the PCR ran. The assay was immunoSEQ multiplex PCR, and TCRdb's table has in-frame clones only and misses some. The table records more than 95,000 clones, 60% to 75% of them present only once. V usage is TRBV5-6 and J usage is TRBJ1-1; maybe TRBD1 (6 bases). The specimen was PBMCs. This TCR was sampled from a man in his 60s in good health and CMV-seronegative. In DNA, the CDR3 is TGTGCCAGCAGCGTGGACAGGAACACTGAAGCTTTCTTT. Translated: CASSVDRNTEAFF.